The present entry profiles one TCR beta chain with its context. Its antigen is as yet unknown. After constant-region reverse-primer amplification, full-length variable regions underwent semi-nested PCR with Nested Universal Primer A. Using its own MiXCR run on the 5' RACE reads, TCRdb lists one record per CDR3 protein. This table has nearly 55,000 distinct CDR3 sequences, more than 15% appearing once. Study-wide findings and caveats: Tumor Treg TCRs overlapped most with tumor naive CD4+ cells.

CD25-based Treg depletion was applied to purified naive CD4+ T cells. This CDR3 contains 17 residues. The germline V gene has CDR1 SGHDT and CDR2 YYEEEE. V lost 0 bases, J lost 6 bases, and 12 bases stayed unmatched. The TCR was taken from a female donor with breast cancer. Sample: naive CD4+ T cells sorted from blood. Subset specified: naive CD4+ T cells, CD4+CD45RA+CD25-. The chain couples TRBV5-6 to TRBJ2-1, with 7 bases fitting TRBD2. The CDR3, as DNA: TGTGCCAGCAGCTTGGTCGTGTTAAGACTAGCTCCCAATGAGCAGTTCTTC. Translated: CASSLVVLRLAPNEQFF.